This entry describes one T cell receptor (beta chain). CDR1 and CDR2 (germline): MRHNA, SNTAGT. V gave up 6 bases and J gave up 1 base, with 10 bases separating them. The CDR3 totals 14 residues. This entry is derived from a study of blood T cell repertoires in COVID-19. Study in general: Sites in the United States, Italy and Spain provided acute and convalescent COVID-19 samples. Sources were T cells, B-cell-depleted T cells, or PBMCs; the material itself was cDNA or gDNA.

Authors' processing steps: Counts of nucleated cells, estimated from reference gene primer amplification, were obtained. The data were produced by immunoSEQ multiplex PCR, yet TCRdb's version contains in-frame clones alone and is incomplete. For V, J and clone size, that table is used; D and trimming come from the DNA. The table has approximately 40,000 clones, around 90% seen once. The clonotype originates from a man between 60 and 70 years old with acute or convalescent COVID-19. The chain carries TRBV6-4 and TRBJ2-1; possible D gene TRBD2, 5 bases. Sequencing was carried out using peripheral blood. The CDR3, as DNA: TGTGCCAGCAGCGCGGGCCCTTCCTACAATGAGCAGTTCTTC. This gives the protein CASSAGPSYNEQFF.